This entry features one TCR beta chain sequence. Synthetic analogs of TCR templates were spiked into every PCR. Assay: immunoSEQ multiplex PCR; the TCRdb copy retains only in-frame clones and omits some. The sample lists about 88,000 clones; roughly 90% were seen once. These data are taken from a study of PD-L1 blockade in urothelial cancer. Across the study: Males with bladder-origin urothelial cancer constituted about nine tenths of the roughly 29 patients. Prior chemotherapy in patients spanned 0 to 3 regimens. Analyses used blood from 3 weeks (second dose) and 6 weeks after treatment start.

This CDR3 is 14 amino acids long. The germline V gene has CDR1 MNHEY and CDR2 SMNVEV (reference sequence). V lost 2 bases to trimming and J lost 2 bases, with 10 bases between them. This receptor was obtained from a man aged 55 to 70 with urothelial cancer. The chain recombines TRBV27 with TRBJ2-7; D is possibly TRBD1 (5 bases). The sequencing used PBMCs, collected around atezolizumab (anti-PD-L1) treatment. The chain's CDR3 is CASSLQQGPYEQYF. The CDR3 nucleotides read TGTGCCAGCAGTTTACAGCAGGGCCCCTACGAGCAGTACTTC.